Shown below are 18 T cell receptor beta chains from a single sample sequenced in a study of CD8 T cells in ankylosing spondylitis. TCRdb processed the 5' RACE reads anew with MiXCR; each CDR3 protein has one entry. The sample consists of about 140,000 distinct CDR3 sequences, 10% to 12% of them appearing once. The sequencing input was blood, either unsorted or a sorted T cell fraction (not recorded which). The receptors originated from a female donor with ankylosing spondylitis or in good health (not recorded which).

The table lists this clonotype with many counts. The chain employs TRBV13 and TRBJ2-5; D perhaps matches TRBD1 (5 bases). The CDR3 length is 14 residues. The V end lost 2 bases, the J end lost 1 base, and 8 bases lay between the germline ends. Germline CDR1 PRHDT, CDR2 FYEKMQ (reference sequence). The CDR3 DNA sequence: TGTGCCAGCAGCTTACAGGGTCCCCAAGAGACCCAGTACTTC. It yields the protein CASSLQGPQETQYF.

The rearrangement uses TRBV5-4 and TRBJ2-1, with 13 bases lining up with TRBD2. The length of the CDR3 is 18 residues. Germline CDR1 SGHNT, CDR2 YYREEE (reference sequence). V trimming: 0 bases; J trimming: 9 bases; junction bases outside the gene matches: 12. CDR3 loop: CASSLARLAGGGLGEQFF. CDR3 coding DNA: TGTGCCAGCAGCTTGGCCCGACTAGCGGGAGGAGGATTGGGTGAGCAGTTCTTC.

This clonotype was recorded at least ten times. The junction does not match germline at one end; this may be a read error. V and J are TRBV28 and TRBJ2-7; the D is unclear. This CDR3 contains 9 residues. Germline V lookup: CDR1 MDHEN, CDR2 SYDVKM. The CDR3 DNA reads TGTGCCAGCAGTCCGATCATTGGCTTC. Protein product: CASSPIIGF.

This clonotype was seen at least ten times. The V gene is TRBV5-1, the J gene TRBJ1-3; 7 bases map to TRBD1. The CDR3 has 13 amino acids. The junction had 0 bases not matched to a gene; V was cut back by 4 bases and J by 2 bases. CDR1 and CDR2 (germline): SGHRS, YFSETQ. CDR3 sequence: CASSQGAGNTIYF. The CDR3 DNA follows: TGCGCCAGCAGCCAGGGGGCTGGAAACACCATATATTTT.

Worth noting for this clonotype: A much bigger clone sits one base away, suggesting this may be a read error. The chain couples TRBV7-8 to TRBJ2-7; D remains unclear. Germline V lookup: CDR1 SGHVS, CDR2 FQNEAQ. The CDR3 contains 11 residues. V was pared by 5 bases and J by 5 bases, with 7 bases between. The CDR3 protein is CASSPPNEQYF. In DNA, the CDR3 is TGTGCCAGCAGCCCCCCTAACGAGCAGTACTTC.

This clonotype appeared many times. This sequence joins TRBV5-1 and TRBJ2-1; 12 nucleotides line up with TRBD2. V was clipped by 5 bases and J by 8 bases; unmatched bases: 8. The length of the CDR3 is 15 residues. From germline, CDR1 is SGHRS and CDR2 YFSETQ. The CDR3 DNA reads TGCGCCAGCAGGTCCGGGACTAGCGGGCTAGATGAGCAGTTCTTC. This codes for CASRSGTSGLDEQFF.

This clonotype was recorded many times. V gene TRBV12-3 or TRBV12-4 combines with J gene TRBJ2-5; D is uncertain. V was clipped by 8 bases and J by 3 bases, with 16 bases between them. This CDR3 has 14 residues. CDR3 loop: CASAMLAEKETQYF. CDR3 bases: TGTGCCAGCGCCATGTTGGCGGAGAAAGAGACCCAGTACTTC.

This clonotype was seen many times. The chain combines TRBV5-5 with TRBJ2-7, with 7 bases fitting TRBD2. This CDR3 has 17 residues. CDR1 SGHKS and CDR2 YYEKEE come from the germline V gene (reference sequence). V was clipped by 0 bases and J by 7 bases; unmatched bases: 16. DNA for the CDR3: TGTGCCAGCAGCTTGGGGGGAGGGAGATCGCTCATTTGGGAGCAGTACTTC. Translating gives CASSLGGGRSLIWEQYF.

At least ten counts were recorded for this clonotype. V and J are TRBV5-1 and TRBJ2-7, with D possibly TRBD1 on 6 matching bases. CDR3 length: 16 amino acids. CDR1 and CDR2 from the germline V gene are SGHRS and YFSETQ. The V end lost 1 base, the J end lost 1 base, and 15 bases lay between the germline ends. CDR3 in amino acids: CASSLRQGISSYEQYF. The CDR3 region has the DNA TGCGCCAGCAGCTTGAGGCAGGGGATAAGTTCCTACGAGCAGTACTTC.

This clonotype was found many times. The chain joins TRBV18 to TRBJ2-7; 8 bases map to TRBD2. V was pared by 7 bases and J by 6 bases, with 8 bases of the junction left unmatched. The germline gives CDR1 KGHSH, CDR2 LQKENI. The CDR3 extends over 13 amino acids. The CDR3 sequence is CASFSGTSTEQYF. The CDR3 DNA follows: TGTGCCAGCTTTTCCGGGACTAGTACCGAGCAGTACTTC.

The chain combines TRBV6-5 with TRBJ1-4; D is unresolved. Germline assignment: CDR1 MNHEY and CDR2 SVGAGI. The CDR3 has 16 amino acids. With 4 bases removed from V and 3 bases from J, the gap between germline ends came to 15 bases. This chain's CDR3 is CASSSFGVGPNEKLFF. As DNA, the CDR3 is TGTGCCAGCAGTTCCTTCGGGGTCGGACCTAATGAAAAACTGTTTTTT.

This clonotype showed up many times. The chain combines TRBV5-1 with TRBJ1-2; 7 nucleotides line up with TRBD1. The CDR3 spans 14 residues. Germline loops: CDR1 SGHRS, CDR2 YFSETQ. After removal of 4 bases from V and 8 bases from J, the junction contained 11 bases not matched to a gene. The CDR3 region has the DNA TGCGCCAGCAGCCTTGACACAGGGGTGAACGGCTACACCTTC. Translated: CASSLDTGVNGYTF.

This clonotype came up many times. The CDR3 sequence is CSATQGSETQYF. CDR3 DNA sequence: TGCAGTGCTACACAGGGTTCAGAGACCCAGTACTTC. This sequence joins TRBV20-1 and TRBJ2-5; possibly TRBD1 for D (6 bases). V was pared by 4 bases and J by 4 bases, with 10 bases between. The CDR3 sequence is 12 residues long. Germline CDR1 and CDR2: DFQATT and SNEGSKA (reference sequence).

This clonotype came up many times. The chain has TRBV12-3 or TRBV12-4 and TRBJ1-5, with D perhaps matching TRBD1 (5 bases). V dropped 3 bases and J dropped 5 bases, with 11 bases sitting between them. CDR3 length: 14 amino acids. CDR3 protein: CASSFRQRHQPQHF. The CDR3 DNA follows: TGTGCCAGCAGTTTCCGACAGAGACATCAGCCCCAGCATTTT.

The table lists this clonotype with many counts. V is TRBV29-1 and J is TRBJ2-1; no definite D call. Germline CDR1 is SQVTM and CDR2 is ANQGSEA. Between the trimmed V and J ends, which lost 6 bases and 0 bases, there was a span of 9 bases. The CDR3 is 13 residues long. The CDR3 region has the DNA TGCAGCGTGTCCAGGAGCTCCTACAATGAGCAGTTCTTC. Translation: CSVSRSSYNEQFF.

As to this clonotype: This could be a read error, since a much larger clone is one nucleotide away. CDR3 loop: CASSPPGQSQHF. For the CDR3, the DNA is TGTGCCAGCTCACCACCGGGGCAGTCCCAGCATTTT. This chain joins TRBV18 and TRBJ1-5; a possible D gene is TRBD1 (5 bases). CDR3 length: 12 residues. Germline V CDR1 and CDR2: KGHSH, LQKENI. V was cut by 0 bases and J by 11 bases, with 8 bases left in between.

This clonotype was seen repeatedly, ten times or more. The CDR3 loop reads CSARGEGFEQYF. CDR3 sequence (DNA): TGCAGTGCTAGAGGGGAAGGATTCGAGCAGTACTTC. The gene calls are TRBV20-1 and TRBJ2-7; no clear D gene. Germline V CDR1 and CDR2: DFQATT, SNEGSKA (reference sequence). CDR3 length: 12 amino acids. V was trimmed by 1 base and J by 6 bases, leaving 10 bases between them.

This clonotype has at least ten counts. The chain links TRBV5-1 to TRBJ2-7; D ambiguous. With 2 bases removed from V and 0 bases from J, the gap between germline ends came to 9 bases. Per the germline V gene, CDR1 is SGHRS and CDR2 is YFSETQ. CDR3 size: 14 residues. In DNA, the CDR3 is TGCGCCAGCAGCTTCAATCCGGCCTCCTACGAGCAGTACTTC. The encoded protein is CASSFNPASYEQYF.